Each of the 4 T cell receptor beta chains below was sequenced from the same sample in a study of CDR3 diversity in severe acne (dated by TCRdb to between 2018 and 2021). The library was produced with PCR. Sequencing used an Illumina HiSeq 2000. TCRdb redid the processing of the public reads, applying fastp at Q25 and MiXCR, and retained in-frame beta chains. Each entry merges the rows of one CDR3 protein and shows their most common DNA and genes. The sample table contains more than 85,000 distinct CDR3 sequences; only one count was recorded for 49% of them. The ten largest make up around 10% of the sample. The sequenced sample was blood. The receptors derive from a male donor with severe acne vulgaris.

The chain is built from TRBV7-9 and TRBJ1-5; D uncertain. This CDR3 is 16 amino acids long. Germline CDR1 reads SEHNR; CDR2 reads FQNEAQ (reference sequence). The V and J ends lost 5 bases and 3 bases respectively, with 17 bases between them. The CDR3 sequence: CASSHSTAWDNQPQHF. The CDR3 DNA sequence: TGTGCCAGCAGCCATTCTACAGCATGGGACAATCAGCCCCAGCATTTT. Drawing the rest from reference TRBV7-9 and TRBJ1-5, the complete variable domain is DTGVSQNPRHKITKRGQNVTFRCDPISEHNRLYWYRQTLGQGPEFLTYFQNEAQLEKSRLLSDRFSAERPKGSFSTLEIQRTEQGDSAMYLCASSHSTAWDNQPQHFGDGTRLSIL.

The chain links TRBV20-1 to TRBJ2-1; 12 bases are a match to TRBD2. V lost 3 bases, J lost 9 bases, and 0 bases stayed unmatched. The CDR3 has 12 residues. CDR1 DFQATT and CDR2 SNEGSKA come from the germline V gene (reference sequence). The CDR3: CSARTSGSEQFF. The CDR3 DNA is TGCAGTGCTAGGACTAGCGGGAGTGAGCAGTTCTTC.

Regarding this clonotype: Relative to the germline gene, one junction end is altered; a read error may explain this. V and J are TRBV10-3 and TRBJ2-5; D not certain. This CDR3 spans 12 amino acids. CDR1 and CDR2 from the germline V gene are ENHRY and SYGVKD. The CDR3 bases are TGTGCCAGCAGTTCGCTTGAAGAGACCCAGTACTTC. It yields the protein CASSSLEETQYF.

This clonotype was counted many times. The V gene is TRBV19, the J gene TRBJ2-1; D remains ambiguous. Trimming took off 1 base at V and 2 bases at J, with 6 bases between the two ends. Germline lookup yields CDR1 LNHDA and CDR2 SQIVND (reference sequence). The CDR3 covers 14 residues. The DNA for the CDR3 is TGTGCCAGTAGTATAGTGCCTACCTACAATGAGCAGTTCTTC. Translated, it gives CASSIVPTYNEQFF.